This T cell receptor (beta chain) was profiled in a study of control samples from healthy donors and cancer patients. Trimming left V 6 bases short and J 4 bases short, with 13 bases between. The CDR3 consists of 15 residues. CDR1 and CDR2 from the germline V gene are SNHLY and FYNNEI. Generated by immunoSEQ multiplex PCR, the TCRdb table keeps only in-frame clones and is missing some. The sample gives 90,000 or so clones, about 88% of which show up once; 13% to 15% is in the top ten. The chain links TRBV2 to TRBJ2-6, with unresolved D. The TCR originated in a woman in her 70s in good health. The sequenced sample consisted of blood. In nucleotides, the CDR3 is TGTGCCAGCAGGGAAACTTCTCTGGGGGCCAACGTCCTGACTTTC. It encodes CASRETSLGANVLTF.